Each of the 2 T cell receptor beta chains below was sequenced from the same sample in a study of cytomegalovirus exposure and HLA in healthy donors. Both 60 Vbeta primers and 13 Jbeta primers went into the PCR. The repertoire was sequenced with immunoSEQ multiplex PCR; TCRdb's copy has only in-frame clones and lacks some. The sample table includes approximately 50,000 clones. The sequenced material came from PBMCs. All receptors come from a woman in her thirties or forties in good health and CMV-seronegative.

J is TRBJ1-1 and V is TRBV19, with D uncertain. The ends were cut back, 7 bases at V and 1 base at J, with 16 bases in the middle. The CDR3 has 15 residues. The germline V gene has CDR1 LNHDA and CDR2 SQIVND (reference sequence). The CDR3 DNA reads TGTGCCAGTACCCCGGAAGGAGGCTGGAACACTGAAGCTTTCTTT. Its translation: CASTPEGGWNTEAFF.

V usage is TRBV2 and J usage is TRBJ2-5, with 8 bases fitting TRBD1. J lost 3 bases, V lost 5 bases, and 5 bases had no gene match. The germline V gene has CDR1 SNHLY and CDR2 FYNNEI. This CDR3 region has 14 residues. CDR3 loop: CASSFPTGEETQYF. Written as DNA, the CDR3 is TGTGCCAGCAGTTTTCCGACAGGGGAAGAGACCCAGTACTTC.